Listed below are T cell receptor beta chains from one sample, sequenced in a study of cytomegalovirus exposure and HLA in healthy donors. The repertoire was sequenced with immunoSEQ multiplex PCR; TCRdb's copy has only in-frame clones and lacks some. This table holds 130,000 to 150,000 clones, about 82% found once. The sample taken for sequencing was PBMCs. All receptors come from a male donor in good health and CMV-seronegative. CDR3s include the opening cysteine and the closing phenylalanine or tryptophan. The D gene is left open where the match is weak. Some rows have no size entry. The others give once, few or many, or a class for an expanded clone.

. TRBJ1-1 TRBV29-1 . CSVYSRTEAFF TGCAGCGTCTACAGCCGAACTGAAGCTTTCTTT
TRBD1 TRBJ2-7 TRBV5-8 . CASSLLPGQAYEQYF TGTGCCAGCAGCTTGTTACCGGGACAGGCCTACGAGCAGTACTTC
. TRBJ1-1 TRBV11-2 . CASYGNTEAFF TGTGCCAGCTACGGTAACACTGAAGCTTTCTTT
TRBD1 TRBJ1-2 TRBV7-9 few CASRPGGGDYGYTF TGTGCCAGCAGGCCGGGAGGGGGCGACTATGGCTACACCTTC
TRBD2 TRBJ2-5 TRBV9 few CASSLGLAGIKTQYF TGTGCCAGCAGCTTGGGACTAGCGGGTATTAAGACCCAGTACTTC
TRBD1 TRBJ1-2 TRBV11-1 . CASFGGQGYGYTF TGTGCCAGCTTCGGAGGACAGGGTTATGGCTACACCTTC
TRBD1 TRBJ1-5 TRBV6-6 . CASSYPGTDNQPQHF TGTGCCAGCAGTTACCCCGGGACAGACAATCAGCCCCAGCATTTT
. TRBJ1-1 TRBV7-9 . CATQVMNTEAFF TGTGCCACACAGGTAATGAACACTGAAGCTTTCTTT
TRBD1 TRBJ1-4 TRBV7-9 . CASSLISTGPGEKLFF TGTGCCAGCAGCTTAATATCGACAGGGCCTGGTGAAAAACTGTTTTTT
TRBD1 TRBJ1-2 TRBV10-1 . CASSEPFTGEVGYTF TGCGCCAGCAGTGAGCCATTTACAGGGGAGGTTGGCTACACCTTC
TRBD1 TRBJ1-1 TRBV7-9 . CASSLLQGRWTEAFF TGTGCCAGCAGCCTACTACAGGGGAGGTGGACTGAAGCTTTCTTT
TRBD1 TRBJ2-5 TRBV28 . CASSVQGWDQETQYF TGTGCCAGCAGTGTACAGGGGTGGGACCAAGAGACCCAGTACTTC
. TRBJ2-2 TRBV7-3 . CASSLTGELFF TGTGCCAGCAGCCTCACCGGGGAGCTGTTTTTT
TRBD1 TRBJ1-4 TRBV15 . CATSSQWGTANEKLFF TGTGCCACCAGCTCCCAGTGGGGGACAGCGAATGAAAAACTGTTTTTT
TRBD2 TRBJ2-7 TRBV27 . CASSFVGLAGDYEQYF TGTGCCAGCAGTTTCGTCGGGCTAGCGGGGGACTACGAGCAGTACTTC
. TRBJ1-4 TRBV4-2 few CASSQSAGSRGEKLFF TGTGCCAGCAGCCAATCGGCCGGGTCTCGGGGGGAAAAACTGTTTTTT
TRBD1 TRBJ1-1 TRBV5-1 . CASSAGQTNTEAFF TGCGCCAGCAGCGCGGGACAGACGAACACTGAAGCTTTCTTT
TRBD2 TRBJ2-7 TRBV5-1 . CASSRQRESYEQYF TGCGCCAGCAGCAGGCAGCGGGAATCCTACGAGCAGTACTTC
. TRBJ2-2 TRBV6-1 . CASSDSPDTGELFF TGTGCCAGCAGTGACTCTCCGGACACCGGGGAGCTGTTTTTT
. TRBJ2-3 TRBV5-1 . CASSLNRLLVTDTQYF TGCGCCAGCAGCTTGAATAGATTGCTGGTCACAGATACGCAGTATTTT
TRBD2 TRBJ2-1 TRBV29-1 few CSGRTSGRAPSDEQFF TGCAGCGGCCGGACTAGCGGGAGGGCCCCGTCGGATGAGCAGTTCTTC
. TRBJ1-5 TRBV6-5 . CASSSTNTGNNQPQHF TGTGCCAGCAGTTCGACAAACACAGGAAACAATCAGCCCCAGCATTTT
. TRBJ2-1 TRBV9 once CASSGSAENEQFF TGTGCCAGCAGCGGCAGCGCGGAGAATGAGCAGTTCTTC
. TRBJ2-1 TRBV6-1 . CASTLTENNEQFF TGTGCCAGCACCTTGACAGAGAACAATGAGCAGTTCTTC
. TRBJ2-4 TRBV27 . CASSSTGGVIQYF TGTGCCAGCAGTTCTACAGGGGGGGTCATTCAGTACTTC
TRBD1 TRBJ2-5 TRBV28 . CASSFRDRIQETQYF TGTGCCAGCAGTTTTAGGGACAGGATACAAGAGACCCAGTACTTC
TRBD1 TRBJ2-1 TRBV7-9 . CASSSSTGGSYNEQFF TGTGCCAGCAGCTCATCGACAGGGGGCTCCTACAATGAGCAGTTCTTC
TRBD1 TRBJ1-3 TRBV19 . CASSGTVGNTIYF TGTGCCAGCTCGGGGACAGTAGGAAACACCATATATTTT
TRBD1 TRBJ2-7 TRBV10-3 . CAISKGQGGDEQYF TGTGCCATCAGTAAAGGACAGGGGGGTGACGAGCAGTACTTC
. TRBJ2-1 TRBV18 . CASSPPQGWEQFF TGTGCCAGCTCACCCCCGCAGGGCTGGGAGCAGTTCTTC
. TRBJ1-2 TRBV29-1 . CSGGQNYGYTF TGCAGCGGCGGACAGAACTATGGCTACACCTTC
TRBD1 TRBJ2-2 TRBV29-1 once CSIGTGGPGELFF TGCAGCATCGGGACAGGGGGTCCCGGGGAGCTGTTTTTT
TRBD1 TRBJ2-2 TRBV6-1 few CASSVGTATNTGELFF TGTGCCAGCAGTGTTGGGACAGCTACTAACACCGGGGAGCTGTTTTTT
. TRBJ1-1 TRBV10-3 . CAISEEGSEAFF TGTGCCATCAGTGAAGAGGGAAGTGAAGCTTTCTTT
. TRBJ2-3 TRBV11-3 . CASSRGASTDTQYF TGTGCCAGCAGCCGGGGGGCTAGCACAGATACGCAGTATTTT
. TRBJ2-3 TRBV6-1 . CASSALAGGPDTQYF TGTGCCAGCAGTGCCCTAGCTGGGGGCCCAGATACGCAGTATTTT
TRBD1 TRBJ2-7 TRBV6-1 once CASSGDRQLPTYEQYF TGTGCCAGCAGTGGGGACAGGCAATTACCCACCTACGAGCAGTACTTC
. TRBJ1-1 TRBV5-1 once CASSLPGAEEAFF TGCGCCAGCAGCTTGCCGGGTGCGGAGGAAGCTTTCTTT
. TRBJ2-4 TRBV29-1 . CSVLLQALAKNIQYF TGCAGCGTTCTACTCCAGGCCTTAGCCAAAAACATTCAGTACTTC
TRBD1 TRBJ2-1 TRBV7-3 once CASSSLDRENNEQFF TGTGCCAGCAGCTCTTTGGACAGGGAGAACAATGAGCAGTTCTTC
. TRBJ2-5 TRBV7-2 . CASSLGGEETQYF TGTGCCAGCAGCTTAGGGGGGGAAGAGACCCAGTACTTC
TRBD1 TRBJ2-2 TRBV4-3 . CASSQDGWDRGTGELFF TGCGCCAGCAGCCAGGATGGTTGGGACAGGGGTACCGGGGAGCTGTTTTTT
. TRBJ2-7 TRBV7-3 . CASSLKGGYEQYF TGTGCCAGCAGCTTAAAGGGGGGGTACGAGCAGTACTTC
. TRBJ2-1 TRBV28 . CASSPPPSSYNEQFF TGTGCCAGCAGTCCCCCTCCCAGCTCCTACAATGAGCAGTTCTTC
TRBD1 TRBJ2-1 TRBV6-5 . CASSYSTGAYNEQFF TGTGCCAGCAGTTACTCGACAGGGGCCTACAATGAGCAGTTCTTC
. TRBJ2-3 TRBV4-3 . CASSQGPALSTDTQYF TGCGCCAGCAGCCAAGGACCAGCGCTTAGCACAGATACGCAGTATTTT
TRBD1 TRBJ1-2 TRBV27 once CASSSHRGRSYGYTF TGTGCCAGCAGTTCGCACAGGGGGCGTTCCTATGGCTACACCTTC
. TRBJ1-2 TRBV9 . CASKRDSSNYGHTF TGTGCCAGCAAGAGAGACAGTTCTAACTATGGCCACACCTTC
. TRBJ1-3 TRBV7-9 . CSSREQGNTIYF TGTTCCAGCAGAGAACAGGGAAACACCATATATTTT
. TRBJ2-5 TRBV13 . CASSLLGGTQYF TGTGCCAGCAGCTTACTAGGCGGGACCCAGTACTTC
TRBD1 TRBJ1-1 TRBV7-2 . CASSQDRDTEAFF TGTGCCAGCAGCCAGGACAGGGACACTGAGGCTTTCTTT
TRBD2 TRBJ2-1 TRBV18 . CASSPTSGSSDEQFF TGTGCCAGCTCACCGACTAGCGGGAGTTCGGATGAGCAGTTCTTC
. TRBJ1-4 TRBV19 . CASSSRSSEKLFF TGTGCCAGTAGTAGCAGAAGTTCTGAAAAACTGTTTTTT
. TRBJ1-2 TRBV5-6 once CASSLPGANYGYTF TGTGCCAGCAGCTTGCCGGGAGCTAACTATGGCTACACCTTC
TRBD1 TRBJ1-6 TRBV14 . CASSQDSGTGNSPLHF TGTGCCAGCAGCCAAGACTCCGGGACAGGAAATTCACCCCTCCACTTT
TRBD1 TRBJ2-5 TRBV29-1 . CSARGQGVRETQYF TGCAGCGCTAGGGGACAGGGGGTAAGGGAGACCCAGTACTTC
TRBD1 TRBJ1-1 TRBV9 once CASSATGGKAFF TGTGCCAGCAGCGCCACAGGGGGGAAAGCTTTCTTT
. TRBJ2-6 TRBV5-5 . CASSTGHRTSGANVLTF TGTGCCAGCAGCACCGGACATCGCACCTCCGGGGCCAACGTCCTGACTTTC
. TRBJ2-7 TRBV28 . CASSSPRRVNYEQYF TGTGCCAGCAGCTCACCGAGGAGGGTTAATTACGAGCAGTACTTC
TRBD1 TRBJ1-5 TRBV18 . CASSPSGQGDQPQHF TGTGCCAGCTCACCTTCGGGACAGGGAGATCAGCCCCAGCATTTT